The 5 T cell receptor beta chains listed next were all sequenced from one sample in a study of cytomegalovirus exposure and HLA in healthy donors. Profiled with immunoSEQ multiplex PCR; TCRdb holds only in-frame clones, not every one. The repertoire holds about 130,000 clones, 70% to 85% seen once, with roughly 29% in the top ten. The source material was PBMCs. Every receptor here comes from a man younger than 45 in good health and CMV-seropositive.

This clone has only a few counts. The rearrangement joins TRBV2 to TRBJ1-2; maybe TRBD1 (5 bases). V was pared by 4 bases and J by 7 bases, with 13 bases between. This CDR3 is 13 amino acids long. Germline CDR1 SNHLY, CDR2 FYNNEI. CDR3 DNA sequence: TGTGCCAGCAGTGTACCGCAGGGAGGTGGCTACACCTTC. This encodes CASSVPQGGGYTF. Looking up the rest from reference TRBV2 and TRBJ1-2 gives the full variable domain: EPEVTQTPSHQVTQMGQEVILRCVPISNHLYFYWYRQILGQKVEFLVSFYNNEISEKSEIFDDQFSVERPDGSNFTLKIRSTKLEDSAMYFCASSVPQGGGYTFGSGTRLTVV.

The chain employs TRBV6-5 and TRBJ1-1, with D perhaps matching TRBD1 (5 bases). Germline V gene sequence: CDR1 MNHEY, CDR2 SVGAGI. V was cut by 2 bases and J by 6 bases, with 13 bases left in between. The CDR3 is 14 amino acids. CDR3 amino acids: CASSYGGASPEAFF. The CDR3 DNA reads TGTGCCAGCAGTTACGGTGGGGCGAGTCCTGAAGCTTTCTTT.

V and J are TRBV6-5 and TRBJ1-1, with unresolved D. The germline CDR1 and CDR2 sequences are MNHEY and SVGAGI. With 0 bases removed from V and 4 bases from J, the gap between germline ends came to 9 bases. The CDR3 length is 14 residues. DNA of the CDR3: TGTGCCAGCAGTTACTCGGCAGGAGGCACTGAAGCTTTCTTT. It codes for CASSYSAGGTEAFF.

V gene TRBV6-1 combines with J gene TRBJ2-7; TRBD1 might be the D (6 bases). Germline CDR1 is MNHNS and CDR2 is SASEGT. V was trimmed by 6 bases and J by 6 bases, leaving 12 bases between them. The CDR3 covers 12 residues. The CDR3 region is CASRVTGREQYF. CDR3 sequence (DNA): TGTGCCAGCAGAGTAACAGGGCGCGAGCAGTACTTC.

The V and J genes are TRBV11-2 and TRBJ2-7, with no clear D. Trimming pared 2 bases from V and 3 bases from J, leaving 20 bases between. The CDR3 covers 17 residues. Germline assignment: CDR1 SGHAT and CDR2 FQNNGV. This CDR3 is CASSLIASSPNGYEQYF. CDR3 coding DNA: TGTGCCAGCAGCTTAATTGCTTCTTCACCTAATGGCTACGAGCAGTACTTC.